This TCR beta chain was sequenced in a study of patients and donors after allogeneic stem cell transplantation. This CDR3 has 15 residues. Trimming left V 7 bases short and J 2 bases short, with 18 bases between. Germline V CDR1 and CDR2: MNHEY, SVGAGI. TCRdb processed the RT-PCR reads anew with MiXCR; each CDR3 protein has one entry. The sample has some 11,000 distinct CDR3 sequences; 20% to 25% are singletons. Source material: blood, either unsorted or a sorted T cell fraction (not recorded which). The TCR comes from a human donor who was either an allogeneic HSCT recipient or a stem cell or donor lymphocyte infusion donor (not recorded which). It is not recorded whose cells these are; they may come from a transplant donor. The V and J genes are TRBV6-5 and TRBJ2-7; maybe TRBD1 (7 bases). Written as DNA, the CDR3 is TGTGCCAGCACCAAGGGGCGGGACAGTACCTACGAGCAGTACTTC. Protein product: CASTKGRDSTYEQYF.